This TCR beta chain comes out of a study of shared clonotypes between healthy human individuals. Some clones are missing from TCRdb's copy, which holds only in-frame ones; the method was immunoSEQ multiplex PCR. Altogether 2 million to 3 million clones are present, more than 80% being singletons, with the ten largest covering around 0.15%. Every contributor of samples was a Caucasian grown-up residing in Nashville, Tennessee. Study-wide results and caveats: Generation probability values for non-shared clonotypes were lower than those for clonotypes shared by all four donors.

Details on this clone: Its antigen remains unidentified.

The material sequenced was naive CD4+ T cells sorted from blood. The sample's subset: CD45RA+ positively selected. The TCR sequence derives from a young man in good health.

Here the CDR3 reads CASSFDRALDTQYF. CDR3 sequence (DNA): TGTGCCAGCAGCTTTGACAGGGCCCTAGATACGCAGTATTTT. V usage is TRBV7-9 and J usage is TRBJ2-3; 7 bases line up with TRBD1. This CDR3 comprises 14 residues. V trimming: 3 bases; J trimming: 5 bases; junction bases outside the gene matches: 5. CDR1 is SEHNR and CDR2 is FQNEAQ in the germline V gene (reference sequence).